This is a list of T cell receptor beta chains from one sample in a study of human T cells and chemical hapten exposure. MiXCR, run by TCRdb on the RACE reads, gives a single entry per CDR3 protein. The sample carries around 120,000 distinct CDR3 sequences, approximately 14% recorded once. The sequenced sample was whole blood, obtained in connection with sensitization to the hapten diphenylcyclopropenone (DPC). These receptors were taken from a man aged 18 to 29 with alopecia areata. Some clones in this sample may be carry-over from other donors' samples. Each CDR3 is given with its conserved first and last residue. The order of the fields is V gene, clone size, CDR3 protein. Clone size is shown for a subset of rows, as once, few, many or a class of expanded clone.

TRBV28 | once | CASSFLREIADTQYF
TRBV12-3/TRBV12-4 | few | CASSAGGPPYNEQFF
TRBV27 | few | CASQIPGAGQPQHF
TRBV20-1 | . | CSATSGGADTQYF
TRBV20-1 | . | CSASSDGTSGTDTQYF
TRBV6-6 | few | CASSSPRQLVYGYTF
TRBV28 | . | CASSLIGSGANVLTF
TRBV5-1 | . | CASSYTSRGVAETQYF
TRBV18 | . | CASSSPTTGRYGYTF
TRBV11-3 | . | CASSLMGNTEAFF
TRBV27 | . | CASTLRAGDRNYGYTF
TRBV4-3 | many | CASSQEYSFQETQYF
TRBV7-2 | many | CASRLASGYTF
TRBV19 | few | CASSPGTGTDTQYF
TRBV20-1 | . | CSATGPQETQYF
TRBV12-3/TRBV12-4 | many | CASSLRQGGYGYTF
TRBV28 | many | CASIQGGKNIQYF
TRBV11-2 | few | CASSPRTGYGDTQYF
TRBV11-2 | few | CASSLGGQGADTQYF
TRBV28 | few | CASSSGVTGSGANVLTF
TRBV7-3 | many | CASSLNGATYNEQFF
TRBV4-3 | few | CASSQRRDRGPDTQYF
TRBV20-1 | . | CSARDLSTRGRRPILTF
TRBV25-1 | . | CASRGAMKLWGTEAFF
TRBV6-2/TRBV6-3 | . | CASSYSTVYGYTF
TRBV12-3/TRBV12-4 | few | CASTLMAYGYTF
TRBV4-3 | . | CASSQGSRGLYNEQFF
TRBV7-2 | many | CASSGQAAETQYF
TRBV12-3/TRBV12-4 | few | CASQTYRGKDSPLHF
TRBV6-5 | few | CASSFARVETQYF
TRBV28 | . | CASRSRRENYGYTF
TRBV10-3 | many | CAISAISSDRARYGYTF
TRBV10-3 | few | CAITPGGYGNTIYF
TRBV29-1 | . | CSVRRSGSYNEQFF
TRBV29-1 | . | CSARTGKSSGNTIYF
TRBV29-1 | few | CSGAGTEAFF
TRBV7-3 | few | CASSPEGNQETQYF
TRBV7-2 | few | CASSHPDRANTEAFF
TRBV6-2/TRBV6-3 | few | CASSYSKVSNEQYF
TRBV5-1 | few | CASSLTISYNEQFF
TRBV3-1 | few | CASSQAGSNQPQHF
TRBV12-3/TRBV12-4 | few | CASSLRGRHEQFF